This T cell receptor (beta chain) was recovered during a study of T cells in Graves' hyperthyroidism and ophthalmopathy. Researchers took RNA transcripts and amplified the TCR beta CDR3 regions from them. A set of HTBI primers served as the primers for a first-round RT-PCR of the TCR CDR3. MiXCR, applied by TCRdb to the multiplex PCR reads, yields one record per CDR3 protein. The sample lists a few hundred thousand distinct CDR3 sequences; 40% to 55% were seen once. CDR1 SGHDN and CDR2 FVKESK come from the germline V gene. The CDR3 runs to 16 residues. Trimming cost V 0 bases and J 0 bases, with 11 bases left between them. Exclusion criteria comprised uncontrolled infection, other autoimmune disease, pregnancy or lactation. This clonotype was detected many times.

The J gene is TRBJ1-1, the V gene TRBV14; D not certain. Sequenced: peripheral blood or thyroid tissue (not recorded which). The receptor was isolated from an adult woman with Graves' disease, either hyperthyroidism or ophthalmopathy (not recorded which). Here the CDR3 reads CASSQDRGLLNTEAFF. For the CDR3, the DNA is TGTGCCAGCAGCCAAGATCGCGGGCTTCTGAACACTGAAGCTTTCTTT.